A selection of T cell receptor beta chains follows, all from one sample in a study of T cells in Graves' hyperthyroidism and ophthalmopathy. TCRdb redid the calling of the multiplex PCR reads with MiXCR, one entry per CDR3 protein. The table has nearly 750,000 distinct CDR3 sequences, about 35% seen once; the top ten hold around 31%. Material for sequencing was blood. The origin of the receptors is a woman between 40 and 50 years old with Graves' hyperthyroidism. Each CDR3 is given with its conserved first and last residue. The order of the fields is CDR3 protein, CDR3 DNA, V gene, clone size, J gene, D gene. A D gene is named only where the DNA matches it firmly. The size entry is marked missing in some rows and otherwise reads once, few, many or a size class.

CDR3 protein: CASSFLMAGEQYF; CDR3 DNA: TGTGCCAGCAGCTTTCTTATGGCCGGGGAGCAGTACTTC; V gene: TRBV7-9; clone size: -; J gene: TRBJ2-7; D gene: -
CDR3 protein: CASLGRIAYGYTF; CDR3 DNA: TGTGCCAGCTTAGGAAGGATCGCCTATGGCTACACCTTC; V gene: TRBV2; clone size: -; J gene: TRBJ1-2; D gene: -
CDR3 protein: CASSLAGGPFEQYF; CDR3 DNA: TGTGCCAGCAGCTTAGCGGGAGGGCCGTTCGAGCAGTACTTC; V gene: TRBV11-2; clone size: few; J gene: TRBJ2-7; D gene: TRBD2
CDR3 protein: CAISEKVDRDGGPGNTIYF; CDR3 DNA: TGTGCCATCAGTGAGAAAGTGGACAGGGACGGGGGGCCTGGAAACACCATATATTTT; V gene: TRBV10-3; clone size: -; J gene: TRBJ1-3; D gene: TRBD1
CDR3 protein: CASSQDPGGRNTEAFF; CDR3 DNA: TGTGCCAGCAGCCAAGATCCCGGAGGGCGGAACACTGAAGCTTTCTTT; V gene: TRBV4-2; clone size: few; J gene: TRBJ1-1; D gene: -
CDR3 protein: CASSLISGQGASSGYTF; CDR3 DNA: TGTGCCAGCAGCTTAATTTCCGGACAGGGGGCATCTAGTGGCTACACCTTC; V gene: TRBV7-2; clone size: once; J gene: TRBJ1-2; D gene: TRBD1
CDR3 protein: CASSQDPGLPGELFF; CDR3 DNA: TGCGCCAGCAGCCAAGATCCGGGACTGCCCGGGGAGCTGTTTTTT; V gene: TRBV6-4; clone size: -; J gene: TRBJ2-2; D gene: -
CDR3 protein: CAVSGRGMHTEAFF; CDR3 DNA: TGTGCCGTCAGTGGCAGGGGAATGCACACTGAAGCTTTCTTT; V gene: TRBV10-3; clone size: -; J gene: TRBJ1-1; D gene: -
CDR3 protein: CASSPNIGGSGELFF; CDR3 DNA: TGCGCCAGCAGCCCTAATATTGGGGGGTCCGGGGAGCTGTTTTTT; V gene: TRBV4-3; clone size: -; J gene: TRBJ2-2; D gene: -
CDR3 protein: CSAPRGGEKLFF; CDR3 DNA: TGCAGTGCTCCGAGGGGGGGGGAAAAACTGTTTTTT; V gene: TRBV20-1; clone size: -; J gene: TRBJ1-4; D gene: -
CDR3 protein: CASSPRGWTNEKLFF; CDR3 DNA: TGTGCCAGCAGCCCCCGCGGTTGGACGAATGAAAAACTGTTTTTT; V gene: TRBV9; clone size: many; J gene: TRBJ1-4; D gene: -